A single sample gave rise to the 21 T cell receptor beta chains below, sequenced in a study of Graves' ophthalmopathy and Graves' hyperthyroidism. As the template, RNA transcripts were used to amplify TCR beta CDR3 regions. A first-round RT-PCR used HTBI primers, followed by a second-round multiplex PCR. MiXCR was run by TCRdb on the multiplex PCR reads, yielding one entry per CDR3 protein. Altogether approximately 210,000 distinct CDR3 sequences are present, roughly a fifth being singletons, with the ten largest covering around 45%. Source material: peripheral blood. Every receptor here comes from a woman aged 45 to 65 with Graves' ophthalmopathy.

At least ten counts were recorded for this clonotype. The chain recombines TRBV24-1 with TRBJ2-7; D tentatively fits TRBD1 or TRBD2 (5 bases each). Germline V gene sequence: CDR1 KGHDR, CDR2 SFDVKD. CDR3 length equals 13 residues. Trimming took off 8 bases at V and 2 bases at J, with 12 bases between the two ends. The CDR3 bases are TGTGCCACCAACCGGGACGACACCTACGAGCAGTACTTC. It yields the protein CATNRDDTYEQYF.

This clonotype was counted ten times or more. V gene TRBV30 combines with J gene TRBJ2-5; 10 bases match TRBD1. The ends lost 2 bases at V and 3 bases at J; junction bases unmatched: 9. This CDR3 is built from 16 residues. Germline V gives CDR1 GTSNPN, CDR2 SVGIG (reference sequence). CDR3 protein: CAWSKPRGTGEETQYF. For the CDR3, the DNA is TGTGCCTGGAGTAAACCGCGGGGGACAGGGGAAGAGACCCAGTACTTC.

Many counts were recorded for this clonotype. The rearrangement links TRBV6-1 to TRBJ1-2; D remains unclear. V lost 0 bases and J lost 2, with 10 bases in between. The CDR3 is 15 residues long. Per the germline V gene, CDR1 is MNHNS and CDR2 is SASEGT. The CDR3 DNA follows: TGTGCCAGCAGTGAAGCAGCCTCATACAACTATGGCTACACCTTC. Encoded protein: CASSEAASYNYGYTF.

This clonotype has ten or more counts. This rearrangement joins TRBV30 to TRBJ1-3; no clear D gene. The ends were cut back, 0 bases at V and 0 bases at J, with 12 bases in the middle. Germline-derived CDR1 and CDR2 are GTSNPN and SVGIG (reference sequence). This CDR3 has 16 residues. The CDR3 nucleotides read TGTGCCTGGAGTGTACCGGTGGAAACCTCTGGAAACACCATATATTTT. The encoded protein is CAWSVPVETSGNTIYF.

This clonotype was counted many times. The chain couples TRBV12-3 or TRBV12-4 to TRBJ1-2, with TRBD1 as a possible D gene (5 bases). Between the trimmed V and J ends, which lost 6 bases and 8 bases, there was a span of 16 bases. This CDR3 region has 13 residues. CDR3 loop: CASSRTEGTGYTF. In nucleotides, the CDR3 is TGTGCCAGCAGCCGAACCGAGGGGACCGGCTACACCTTC.

The chain recombines TRBV18 with TRBJ1-2; D not resolved. The CDR3 has 12 amino acids. V lost 3 bases, J lost 6 bases, and 8 bases lay in between. Germline lookup yields CDR1 KGHSH and CDR2 LQKENI. The CDR3 protein is CASSPGLDGYTF. DNA for the CDR3: TGTGCCAGCTCACCCGGGTTGGATGGCTACACCTTC.

There are many counts of this clonotype. The rearrangement uses TRBV20-1 and TRBJ2-2; D is uncertain. Germline V lookup: CDR1 DFQATT, CDR2 SNEGSKA (reference sequence). V lost 3 bases to trimming and J lost 0 bases, with 11 bases between them. The CDR3 contains 15 residues. The CDR3 is CSARGPNANTGELFF. The CDR3 bases are TGCAGTGCTAGGGGCCCGAACGCGAACACCGGGGAGCTGTTTTTT.

This clonotype was detected many times. The chain recombines TRBV4-2 with TRBJ1-6; D call uncertain. The CDR3 spans 12 residues. Per germline, CDR1 LGHNA and CDR2 YNFKEQ. The V end lost 1 base, the J end lost 7 bases, and 2 bases lay between the germline ends. In DNA form, the CDR3 reads TGTGCCAGCAGCCAAGTAAATTCACCCCTCCACTTT. Encoded protein: CASSQVNSPLHF.

This clonotype was observed a handful of times. This chain links TRBV6-1 with TRBJ2-3, with TRBD2 identical over 9 bases. The trim removed 6 bases at V and 0 bases at J, leaving 7 bases unmatched. The CDR3 has 16 amino acids. The germline CDR1 and CDR2 sequences are MNHNS and SASEGT. CDR3 sequence reads: CASSLLAGESTDTQYF. CDR3 sequence (DNA): TGTGCCAGCAGCCTATTAGCGGGAGAGAGCACAGATACGCAGTATTTT.

The chain uses TRBV5-1 and TRBJ2-2, with TRBD1 as a possible D gene (6 bases). The CDR3 length is 16 residues. CDR1 SGHRS and CDR2 YFSETQ come from the germline V gene. Trimming took 4 bases from V and 6 from J, leaving 19 bases between them. CDR3 sequence reads: CASSPQGRKGSGELFF. CDR3 nucleotides: TGCGCCAGCAGCCCCCAGGGGCGTAAGGGGTCCGGGGAGCTGTTTTTT. Supplemented by reference TRBV5-1 and TRBJ2-2, the full variable domain reads KAGVTQTPRYLIKTRGQQVTLSCSPISGHRSVSWYQQTPGQGLQFLFEYFSETQRNKGNFPGRFSGRQFSNSRSEMNVSTLELGDSALYLCASSPQGRKGSGELFFGEGSRLTVL.

There are many counts of this clonotype. This chain uses TRBV28 with TRBJ2-5; 8 positions agree with TRBD1. After removal of 0 bases from V and 1 base from J, the junction contained 1 base not matched to a gene. Germline CDR1 and CDR2: MDHEN and SYDVKM. The length of the CDR3 is 15 residues. As DNA, the CDR3 is TGTGCCAGCAGTTTATGGGGACAGGCCCAAGAGACCCAGTACTTC. Protein sequence: CASSLWGQAQETQYF.

The V and J genes are TRBV24-1 and TRBJ2-2; TRBD1 aligns across 7 bases. The V and J ends lost 3 bases and 0 bases, in that order; junction bases with no gene match: 9. Germline loops: CDR1 KGHDR, CDR2 SFDVKD. This CDR3 has 18 residues. The CDR3 loop is CATSDPDRISTNTGELFF. The CDR3 DNA is TGTGCCACCAGTGATCCGGACAGGATAAGCACGAACACCGGGGAGCTGTTTTTT.

This clonotype was seen once. The chain combines TRBV6-5 with TRBJ2-7, with 9 bases that match TRBD1. Germline CDR1 reads MNHEY; CDR2 reads SVGAGI. The trim removed 0 bases at V and 3 bases at J, leaving 6 bases unmatched. There are 16 residues in the CDR3. The CDR3, as DNA: TGTGCCAGCAGTTACTCCGGGACAGGGAAAAACTACGAGCAGTACTTC. Its protein is CASSYSGTGKNYEQYF.

This clonotype was counted at least ten times. The V and J genes are TRBV6-7 and TRBJ1-5; TRBD1 aligns across 8 bases. TRBV6-7 is noted as an ORF with a role that remains uncertain. With 8 bases clipped from V and 4 bases from J, the junction kept 7 bases outside the gene matches. This CDR3 comprises 14 residues. CDR3 loop: CASLDREGNQPQHF. The CDR3, as DNA: TGTGCCAGCTTGGACAGGGAGGGGAATCAGCCCCAGCATTTT.

About this clonotype itself: This could be a read error, since a much larger clone is one nucleotide away. V usage is TRBV30 and J usage is TRBJ1-2; 7 nucleotides align to TRBD1. Germline V gene sequence: CDR1 GTSNPN, CDR2 SVGIG (reference sequence). There are 15 residues in the CDR3. Trimming at V came to 0 bases and at J to 2 bases, leaving 6 bases not matched to a gene. The CDR3 region is CAWSVFGQVNYGYTF. The CDR3 nucleotides are TGTGCCTGGAGTGTATTCGGACAGGTGAACTATGGCTACACCTTC.

The table lists this clonotype with many counts. The chain carries TRBV9 and TRBJ2-2; 9 bases are a match to TRBD1. Trimming removed 3 bases from V and 5 bases from J; junction bases left unmatched: 8. Germline V gene data show CDR1 as SGDLS and CDR2 as YYNGEE. This CDR3 has 16 residues. CDR3 region: CASSAGGTGLTGELFF. In DNA, the CDR3 is TGTGCCAGCAGCGCAGGGGGGACAGGGTTGACCGGGGAGCTGTTTTTT. Combining the CDR3 with reference TRBV9 and TRBJ2-2 gives the whole variable domain DSGVTQTPKHLITATGQRVTLRCSPRSGDLSVYWYQQSLDQGLQFLIQYYNGEERAKGNILERFSAQQFPDLHSELNLSSLELGDSALYFCASSAGGTGLTGELFFGEGSRLTVL.

This clonotype was detected only a few times. The CDR3 spells CASSRGQGETQYF. CDR3 DNA: TGCGCCAGCAGCCGCGGACAGGGTGAGACCCAGTACTTC. The chain carries TRBV5-1 and TRBJ2-5; 8 bases line up with TRBD1. The V and J ends lost 4 bases and 5 bases, in that order; junction bases with no gene match: 4. Germline lookup yields CDR1 SGHRS and CDR2 YFSETQ. This CDR3 is built from 13 residues. Drawing the rest from reference TRBV5-1 and TRBJ2-5, the complete variable domain is KAGVTQTPRYLIKTRGQQVTLSCSPISGHRSVSWYQQTPGQGLQFLFEYFSETQRNKGNFPGRFSGRQFSNSRSEMNVSTLELGDSALYLCASSRGQGETQYFGPGTRLLVL.

This clonotype was seen many times. The genes are TRBV6-1 and TRBJ1-2; D might be TRBD1 (5 bases). The CDR3 has 12 amino acids. Trimming cost V 6 bases and J 4 bases, with 9 bases left between them. Germline CDR1 MNHNS, CDR2 SASEGT. CDR3 nucleotide sequence: TGTGCCAGCAGGAGGGACGTCTATGGCTACACCTTC. Amino acids: CASRRDVYGYTF.

In this sample, this clonotype turned up many times. This chain joins TRBV2 and TRBJ2-3, with 11 bases that match TRBD2. V lost 6 bases and J lost 2; bases outside the gene matches: 7. Germline-derived CDR1 and CDR2 are SNHLY and FYNNEI. CDR3 length: 16 residues. Here the CDR3 DNA reads TGTGCCAGCAGCACCGGGACTAGCGGCTCCACAGATACGCAGTATTTT. This encodes CASSTGTSGSTDTQYF.

About this clonotype itself: This clone may be a read error of a much larger clone one base away. Since the CDR3 does not end with the conserved phenylalanine or tryptophan, this likely comes from a read error. The chain has TRBV7-3 and TRBJ2-7; TRBD1 is a possible D gene (6 bases). Trimming took off 3 bases at V and 5 bases at J, with 14 bases between the two ends. The CDR3 runs 14 residues. Germline V gives CDR1 SGHTA, CDR2 FQGTGA. CDR3 DNA sequence: TGTGCCAGCAGCTTCCCAGGGGCCGGGGACGAGCAGTACCTC. This gives the protein CASSFPGAGDEQYL.

At least ten counts were recorded for this clonotype. This sequence joins TRBV28 and TRBJ2-5; a weak D match, TRBD2 (5 bases). Germline CDR1 is MDHEN and CDR2 is SYDVKM. Trimming removed 7 bases at V and 7 bases at J, with 19 bases between. The CDR3 is made up of 14 amino acids. The DNA for the CDR3 is TGTGCCAGCACCTCCGAGGGAGCCTCCCGGACCCAGTACTTC. Protein: CASTSEGASRTQYF.